This T cell receptor beta chain was recorded in a study of glioma-infiltrating T cells. TCR alpha and beta CDR3 regions were amplified from RNA using iRepertoire nested multiplex PCR. TCRdb recomputed calls from the multiplex PCR reads with MiXCR, one row per CDR3 protein. The sample consists of about 89,000 distinct CDR3 sequences, around 23% of them appearing once. Points from the study as a whole: Only very few CDR3 sequences appeared in both tissue and blood. Non-neoplastic patients had below-expected tissue-blood divergence, while all gliomas exceeded expectation.

Trimming took off 3 bases at V and 3 bases at J, with 6 bases between the two ends. Per germline, CDR1 KGHSH and CDR2 LQKENI. The CDR3 has 12 residues. This clonotype was picked up many times. Its specificity is unknown. The sample taken for sequencing was glioma tissue, nonneoplastic brain tissue, or PBMCs (not recorded which). This rearrangement joins TRBV18 to TRBJ2-7, with D hard to call. This TCR was sampled from a human donor with low-grade glioma or glioblastoma, undergoing nonglioma brain surgery, or in good health (not recorded which). The CDR3 loop reads CASSPGNYEQYF. The CDR3 DNA reads as TGTGCCAGCTCACCGGGTAACTACGAGCAGTACTTC.